This T cell receptor beta chain is drawn from a study of OX40 agonist ivuxolimab in advanced cancers. V shed 0 bases and J shed 5 bases, with 9 bases lying between them. The CDR3 length is 14 residues. Germline V lookup: CDR1 SGDLS, CDR2 YYNGEE. Data came from immunoSEQ multiplex PCR; TCRdb stores just in-frame clones and leaves some out. The profile covers 65,000 to 75,000 clones, with around 83% appearing a single time and roughly 0.4% taken by the ten largest. This TCR derives from an adult with an advanced solid tumor such as melanoma, head and neck, liver or kidney cancer. The chain couples TRBV9 to TRBJ2-1; no definite D call. Source: CD4+ or CD8+ T cells sorted from blood, taken in a trial of the OX40 agonist ivuxolimab. The CDR3 nucleotides read TGTGCCAGCAGCGTAGCTATCCGGGACAATGAGCAGTTCTTC. Amino acid sequence: CASSVAIRDNEQFF. Supplemented by reference TRBV9 and TRBJ2-1, the full variable domain reads DSGVTQTPKHLITATGQRVTLRCSPRSGDLSVYWYQQSLDQGLQFLIQYYNGEERAKGNILERFSAQQFPDLHSELNLSSLELGDSALYFCASSVAIRDNEQFFGPGTRLTVL.